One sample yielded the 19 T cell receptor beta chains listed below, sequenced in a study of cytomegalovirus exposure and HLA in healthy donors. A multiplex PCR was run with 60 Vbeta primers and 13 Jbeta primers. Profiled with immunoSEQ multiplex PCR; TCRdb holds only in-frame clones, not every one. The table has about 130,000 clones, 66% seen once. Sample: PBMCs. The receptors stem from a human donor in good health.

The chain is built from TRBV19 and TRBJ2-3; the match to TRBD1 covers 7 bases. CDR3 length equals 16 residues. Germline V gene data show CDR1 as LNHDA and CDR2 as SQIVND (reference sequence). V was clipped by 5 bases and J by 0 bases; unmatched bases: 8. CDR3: CASSVTGTASTDTQYF. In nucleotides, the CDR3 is TGTGCCAGTAGTGTCACCGGGACAGCTAGCACAGATACGCAGTATTTT.

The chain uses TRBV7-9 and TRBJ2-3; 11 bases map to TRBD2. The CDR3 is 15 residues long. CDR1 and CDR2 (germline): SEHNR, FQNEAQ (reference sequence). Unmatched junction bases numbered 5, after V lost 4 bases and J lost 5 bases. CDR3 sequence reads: CASSSTSGSLDTQYF. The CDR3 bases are TGTGCCAGCAGCTCTACTAGCGGGAGTTTAGATACGCAGTATTTT.

The CDR3 region has the DNA TGTGCCAGCAGCAGTGAGGTCACAGATACGCAGTATTTT. This translates into CASSSEVTDTQYF. The chain recombines TRBV11-2 with TRBJ2-3; D gene ambiguous. The CDR3 has 13 residues. Germline values: CDR1 SGHAT, CDR2 FQNNGV. V gave up 5 bases and J gave up 2 bases, with 8 bases separating them.

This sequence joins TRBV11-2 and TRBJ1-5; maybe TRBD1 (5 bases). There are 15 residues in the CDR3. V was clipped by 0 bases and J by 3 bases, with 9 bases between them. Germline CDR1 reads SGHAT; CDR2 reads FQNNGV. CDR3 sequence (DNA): TGTGCCAGCAGCTTAGAAGGGGCACACAATCAGCCCCAGCATTTT. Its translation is CASSLEGAHNQPQHF.

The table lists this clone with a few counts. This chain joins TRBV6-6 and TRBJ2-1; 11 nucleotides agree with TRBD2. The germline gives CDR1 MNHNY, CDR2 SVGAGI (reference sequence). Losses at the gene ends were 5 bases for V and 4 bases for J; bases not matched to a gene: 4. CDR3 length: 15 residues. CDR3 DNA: TGTGCCAGCAGTGATCTAGCGGGAGGTTACAATGAGCAGTTCTTC. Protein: CASSDLAGGYNEQFF.

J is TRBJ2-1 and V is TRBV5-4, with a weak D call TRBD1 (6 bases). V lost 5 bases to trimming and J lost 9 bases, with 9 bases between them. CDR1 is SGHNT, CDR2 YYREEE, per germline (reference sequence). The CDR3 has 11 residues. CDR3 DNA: TGTGCCAGCAGACTAGGGGGTGAGCAGTTCTTC. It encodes CASRLGGEQFF.

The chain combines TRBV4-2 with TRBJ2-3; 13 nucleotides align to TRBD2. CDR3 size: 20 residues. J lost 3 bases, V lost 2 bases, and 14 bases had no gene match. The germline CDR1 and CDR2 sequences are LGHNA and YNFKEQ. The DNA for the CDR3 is TGTGCCAGCAGCCAAAGGACTAGCGGGAGAGGGGCGATCGCGACAGATACGCAGTATTTT. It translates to CASSQRTSGRGAIATDTQYF.

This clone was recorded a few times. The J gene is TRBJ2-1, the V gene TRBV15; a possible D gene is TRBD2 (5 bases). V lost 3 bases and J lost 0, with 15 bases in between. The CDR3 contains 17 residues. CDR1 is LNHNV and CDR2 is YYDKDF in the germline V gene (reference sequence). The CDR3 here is CATSSGRGDPSYNEQFF. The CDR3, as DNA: TGTGCCACCAGCAGTGGTCGGGGAGATCCCTCCTACAATGAGCAGTTCTTC. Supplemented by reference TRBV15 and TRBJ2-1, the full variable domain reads DAMVIQNPRYQVTQFGKPVTLSCSQTLNHNVMYWYQQKSSQAPKLLFHYYDKDFNNEADTPDNFQSRRPNTSFCFLDIRSPGLGDTAMYLCATSSGRGDPSYNEQFFGPGTRLTVL.

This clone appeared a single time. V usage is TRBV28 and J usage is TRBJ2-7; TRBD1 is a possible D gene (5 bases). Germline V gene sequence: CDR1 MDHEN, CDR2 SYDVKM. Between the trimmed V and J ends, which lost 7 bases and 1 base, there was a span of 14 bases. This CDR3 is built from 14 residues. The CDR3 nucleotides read TGTGCCAGCAAGGGGTGGGGTATTTCCTACGAGCAGTACTTC. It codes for CASKGWGISYEQYF.

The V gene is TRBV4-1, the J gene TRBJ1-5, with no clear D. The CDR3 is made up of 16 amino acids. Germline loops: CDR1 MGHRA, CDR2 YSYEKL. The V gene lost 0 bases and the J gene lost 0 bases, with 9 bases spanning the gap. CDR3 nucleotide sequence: TGCGCCAGCAGCCAAGATAAGAGCTTTAGCAATCAGCCCCAGCATTTT. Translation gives CASSQDKSFSNQPQHF.

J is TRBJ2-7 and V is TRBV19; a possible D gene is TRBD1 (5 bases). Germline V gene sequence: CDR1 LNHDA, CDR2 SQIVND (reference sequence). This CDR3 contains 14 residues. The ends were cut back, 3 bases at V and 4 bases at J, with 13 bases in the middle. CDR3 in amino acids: CASSISKGQYEQYF. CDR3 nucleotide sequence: TGTGCCAGTAGTATTTCGAAGGGGCAATACGAGCAGTACTTC.

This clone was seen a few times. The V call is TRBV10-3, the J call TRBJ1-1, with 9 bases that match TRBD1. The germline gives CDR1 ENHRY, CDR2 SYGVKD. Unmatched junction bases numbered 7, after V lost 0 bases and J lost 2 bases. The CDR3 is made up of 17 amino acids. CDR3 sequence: CAISESFPGQGNTEAFF. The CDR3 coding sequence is TGTGCCATCAGTGAGTCTTTCCCGGGACAGGGCAACACTGAAGCTTTCTTT.

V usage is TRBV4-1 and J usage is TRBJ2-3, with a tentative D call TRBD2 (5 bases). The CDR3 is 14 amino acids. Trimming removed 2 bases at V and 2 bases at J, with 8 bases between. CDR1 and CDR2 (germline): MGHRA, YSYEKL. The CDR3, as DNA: TGCGCCAGCAGCCAAACTAGATCCACAGATACGCAGTATTTT. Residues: CASSQTRSTDTQYF.

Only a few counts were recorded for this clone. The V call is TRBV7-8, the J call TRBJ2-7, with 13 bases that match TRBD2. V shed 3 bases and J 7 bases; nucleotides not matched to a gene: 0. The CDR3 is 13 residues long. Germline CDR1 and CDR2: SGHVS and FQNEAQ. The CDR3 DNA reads TGTGCCAGCAGCTTGGGACTAGCGGGAGAGCAGTACTTC. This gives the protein CASSLGLAGEQYF.

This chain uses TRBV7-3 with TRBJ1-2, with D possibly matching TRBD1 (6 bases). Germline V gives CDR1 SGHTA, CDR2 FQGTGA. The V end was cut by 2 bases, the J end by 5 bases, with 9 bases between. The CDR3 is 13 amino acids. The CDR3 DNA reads TGTGCCAGCAGCTTAGGGACAACGTATGGCTACACCTTC. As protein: CASSLGTTYGYTF.

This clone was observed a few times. The CDR3 loop is CASSLGQYYEQYF. The DNA for the CDR3 is TGCGCCAGCAGCTTGGGGCAGTACTACGAGCAGTACTTC. The chain has TRBV5-1 and TRBJ2-7; D gene ambiguous. Trimming shortened V by 0 bases and J by 3 bases, and 7 bases separated the two germline ends. In germline, CDR1 is SGHRS, CDR2 YFSETQ. The length of the CDR3 is 13 residues.

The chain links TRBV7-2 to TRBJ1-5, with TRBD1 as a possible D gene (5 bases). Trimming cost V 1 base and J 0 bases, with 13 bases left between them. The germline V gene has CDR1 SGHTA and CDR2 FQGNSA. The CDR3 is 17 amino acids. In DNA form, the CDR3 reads TGTGCCAGCAGCTTAGGCATGACAGCCGTTAGCAATCAGCCCCAGCATTTT. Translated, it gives CASSLGMTAVSNQPQHF.

The CDR3 nucleotides are TGTGCCAGCAGCGTAGATTGGGCACGGGAGGCTTACAATGAGCAGTTCTTC. Translated, it gives CASSVDWAREAYNEQFF. The chain carries TRBV9 and TRBJ2-1; TRBD2 aligns across 7 bases. Germline V gene sequence: CDR1 SGDLS, CDR2 YYNGEE. The CDR3 sequence is 17 residues long. V shed 0 bases, J shed 4 bases, and the junction held 10 bases outside the gene matches.

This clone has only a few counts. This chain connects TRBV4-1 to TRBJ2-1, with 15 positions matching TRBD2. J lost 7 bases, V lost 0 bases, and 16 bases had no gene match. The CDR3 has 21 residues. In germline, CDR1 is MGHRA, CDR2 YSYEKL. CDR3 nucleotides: TGCGCCAGCAGCCAAGATAGGGTGACCGGGACTAGCGGGAGGTGGGTGAATGAGCAGTTCTTC. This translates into CASSQDRVTGTSGRWVNEQFF.